This T cell receptor beta chain was sequenced in a study of Graves' ophthalmopathy and Graves' hyperthyroidism. Germline V CDR1 and CDR2: SNHLY, FYNNEI. There are 16 residues in the CDR3. V trimming: 4 bases; J trimming: 5 bases; junction bases outside the gene matches: 11. As the template, RNA transcripts were used to amplify TCR beta CDR3 regions. In the first round, RT-PCR was carried out with HTBI primers, and a multiplex PCR formed the second round. From the multiplex PCR reads, TCRdb called clonotypes with MiXCR, one entry per CDR3 protein. The table has hundreds of thousands of distinct CDR3 sequences, about 20% seen once.

The TCR originated in a woman in her late teens or twenties with stable Graves' hyperthyroidism. Some clones in this sample may be carry-over from other donors' samples. The chain carries TRBV2 and TRBJ2-5, with TRBD2 matching 9 bases. Sample: peripheral blood. The CDR3 DNA follows: TGTGCCAGCAGTGCCCCCCGGAGCGGGGGGCGGGAGACCCAGTACTTC. Its translation is CASSAPRSGGRETQYF.